In this sample, the clone carrying this TCR beta chain turned up many times. Its antigen remains unidentified. This entry comes from a study of CD8 T cells in ankylosing spondylitis. Whole-study findings and limits: Disease-linked clones were reportedly significantly enriched in matched ankylosing spondylitis synovial fluid. Fewer than ten highly homologous variants made up a TCR beta motif that seemed to typify ankylosing spondylitis blood.

TCRdb used MiXCR to reprocess the 5' RACE reads, holding one entry per CDR3 protein. The sample carries fewer than 550,000 distinct CDR3 sequences, 5.3% recorded once. The sequenced sample was blood, either unsorted or a sorted T cell fraction (not recorded which). The receptor's source is a male donor with ankylosing spondylitis.

DNA for the CDR3: TGTGCCAGCAGCACCCACAGGGTAACTTCCTACGAGCAGTACTTC. It is translated as CASSTHRVTSYEQYF. The chain uses TRBV7-8 and TRBJ2-7; possible D gene TRBD1, 6 bases. This CDR3 contains 15 residues. Germline CDR1 and CDR2: SGHVS and FQNEAQ. Trimming took off 5 bases at V and 1 base at J, with 15 bases between the two ends. Full variable domain (missing parts from reference TRBV7-8 and TRBJ2-7): GAGVSQSPRYKVAKRGQDVALRCDPISGHVSLFWYQQALGQGPEFLTYFQNEAQLDKSGLPSDRFFAERPEGSVSTLKIQRTQQEDSAVYLCASSTHRVTSYEQYFGPGTRLTVT.